This is a list of T cell receptor beta chains from one sample in a study of cytomegalovirus exposure and HLA in healthy donors. Measured with immunoSEQ multiplex PCR; TCRdb has only the in-frame clones, and not every one. The sample yields some 130,000 clones, about two thirds seen once. Sequencing used PBMCs. These receptors were taken from a woman aged 40 to 50 in good health and CMV-seronegative. Each CDR3 is given with its conserved first and last residue. D genes are given only for firm matches. A row's size may be missing; if present it is once, few, many or a size class.

clone_size	j_call	d_call	v_call	cdr3_aa	cdr3_nt
NA	TRBJ1-4	NA	TRBV7-2	CASSQGGGWNEKLFF	TGTGCCAGCAGCCAAGGGGGGGGCTGGAATGAAAAACTGTTTTTT
NA	TRBJ1-3	TRBD1	TRBV18	CASSPITGDSSGNTIYF	TGTGCCAGCTCACCAATCACGGGGGACAGCTCTGGAAACACCATATATTTT
few	TRBJ2-3	TRBD2	TRBV5-4	CASSSRSGGPTDTQYF	TGTGCCAGCAGCTCACGGTCGGGGGGGCCCACAGATACGCAGTATTTT
NA	TRBJ1-5	NA	TRBV19	CASKGDHTNQPQHF	TGTGCCAGTAAGGGGGATCATACCAATCAGCCCCAGCATTTT
few	TRBJ1-1	TRBD1	TRBV18	CASSPGGQGEAFF	TGTGCCAGCTCACCAGGGGGACAGGGTGAAGCTTTCTTT
NA	TRBJ1-5	TRBD1	TRBV2	CASKVDRVGNQPQHF	TGTGCCAGCAAAGTTGACAGGGTCGGCAATCAGCCCCAGCATTTT
NA	TRBJ2-7	NA	TRBV6-1	CASFLSSYEQYF	TGTGCCAGCTTCCTGAGCTCCTACGAGCAGTACTTC
NA	TRBJ1-5	TRBD1	TRBV19	CASTPGTGSNQPQHF	TGTGCCAGTACCCCGGGGACAGGGAGCAATCAGCCCCAGCATTTT
NA	TRBJ2-1	NA	TRBV7-2	CASSLGASYNEQFF	TGTGCCAGCAGCTTAGGTGCTAGCTACAATGAGCAGTTCTTC
NA	TRBJ1-1	NA	TRBV7-2	CASRQDPRPTGKGTEAFF	TGTGCCAGCAGACAAGACCCCCGCCCCACAGGGAAGGGCACTGAAGCTTTCTTT
NA	TRBJ1-6	TRBD1	TRBV27	CASSFDREFSPLHF	TGTGCCAGCAGTTTTGACAGGGAGTTTTCACCCCTCCACTTT
NA	TRBJ2-3	NA	TRBV29-1	CSVDLQGSAWTDTQYF	TGCAGCGTTGATTTACAGGGATCGGCGTGGACAGATACGCAGTATTTT
once	TRBJ1-2	TRBD1	TRBV7-2	CASSPVTGEYGYTF	TGTGCCAGCAGCCCGGTGACAGGGGAGTATGGCTACACCTTC
NA	TRBJ1-4	NA	TRBV10-3	CAIRGGENEKLFF	TGTGCCATCAGGGGGGGGGAGAATGAAAAACTGTTTTTT
few	TRBJ2-6	NA	TRBV14	CASSIIPQDWRPGANVLTF	TGTGCCAGCAGCATCATTCCACAGGATTGGAGACCTGGGGCCAACGTCCTGACTTTC
NA	TRBJ2-1	NA	TRBV11-2	CASSSETSLEQFF	TGTGCCAGCAGCTCGGAGACTAGTTTAGAGCAGTTCTTC
few	TRBJ2-1	NA	TRBV20-1	CSASAGAQQFF	TGCAGTGCTTCCGCGGGCGCCCAGCAGTTCTTC
few	TRBJ1-1	NA	TRBV4-1	CASSQNPPGGVNTEAFF	TGCGCCAGCAGCCAAAACCCCCCCGGGGGGGTGAACACTGAAGCTTTCTTT
NA	TRBJ1-2	NA	TRBV19	CASRSGTGLLNYGYTF	TGTGCCAGTAGATCAGGTACAGGGCTCCTTAACTATGGCTACACCTTC
NA	TRBJ2-3	NA	TRBV4-1	CASSQRLIRTTSTDTQYF	TGCGCCAGCAGCCAAAGACTCATCCGGACAACCAGCACAGATACGCAGTATTTT
NA	TRBJ2-3	TRBD2	TRBV2	CASSEGRSGGAGDTQYF	TGTGCCAGCAGTGAAGGGAGGAGCGGGGGGGCGGGTGATACGCAGTATTTT
once	TRBJ1-4	TRBD1	TRBV5-1	CASSWTGENEKLFF	TGCGCCAGCAGCTGGACAGGGGAAAATGAAAAACTGTTTTTT
NA	TRBJ1-5	NA	TRBV7-2	CASSPQPNQPQHF	TGTGCCAGCAGCCCACAACCTAATCAGCCCCAGCATTTT
few	TRBJ1-5	NA	TRBV6-1	CASSEDKGHQPQHF	TGTGCCAGCAGTGAAGATAAGGGGCATCAGCCCCAGCATTTT
NA	TRBJ2-7	TRBD2	TRBV5-4	CASSLGLLPDYEQYF	TGTGCCAGCAGCCTGGGACTACTTCCGGACTACGAGCAGTACTTC
NA	TRBJ1-1	TRBD1	TRBV7-2	CASSLGGTGNTEAFF	TGTGCCAGCAGCTTAGGAGGGACAGGGAACACTGAAGCTTTCTTT
NA	TRBJ1-4	TRBD1	TRBV19	CASRGQGGLEKLFF	TGTGCCAGTAGGGGACAGGGAGGGCTTGAAAAACTGTTTTTT
NA	TRBJ1-6	NA	TRBV5-4	CASSFTGVDSPLHF	TGTGCCAGCAGCTTCACGGGTGTTGATTCACCCCTCCACTTT
NA	TRBJ1-1	TRBD1	TRBV7-9	CASSFPRQGKDTEAFF	TGTGCCAGCAGCTTTCCGAGACAGGGGAAGGACACTGAAGCTTTCTTT
NA	TRBJ1-2	NA	TRBV27	CASSLSGGGYGYTF	TGTGCCAGCAGTTTATCGGGGGGTGGCTATGGCTACACCTTC
NA	TRBJ2-1	NA	TRBV4-1	CTSSQEGRRLHGEQFF	TGCACCAGCAGCCAAGAGGGCCGCCGGCTGCATGGTGAGCAGTTCTTC
NA	TRBJ2-2	NA	TRBV7-9	CASSLMDYPGGELFF	TGTGCCAGCAGCTTAATGGACTATCCCGGCGGGGAGCTGTTTTTT
once	TRBJ1-2	NA	TRBV7-2	CASSLARTAAGYTF	TGTGCCAGCAGCTTAGCTCGGACAGCTGCCGGCTACACCTTC
NA	TRBJ2-5	TRBD1	TRBV2	CASTQTKTGSFGTQYF	TGTGCCAGTACCCAGACAAAGACAGGGTCGTTCGGGACCCAGTACTTC
NA	TRBJ2-7	TRBD1	TRBV2	CASVNRGTNEQYF	TGTGCCAGCGTTAACAGGGGTACGAACGAGCAGTACTTC
NA	TRBJ1-3	NA	TRBV5-6	CASSLIRGNTIYF	TGTGCCAGCAGCTTGATCCGTGGAAACACCATATATTTT
NA	TRBJ1-6	NA	TRBV30	CAWLQGPGLNSPLHF	TGTGCCTGGCTTCAGGGCCCAGGACTAAATTCACCCCTCCACTTT
NA	TRBJ1-5	NA	TRBV6-1	CASSERGFGGALNQPQHF	TGTGCCAGCAGTGAAAGGGGTTTTGGGGGGGCACTCAATCAGCCCCAGCATTTT
NA	TRBJ1-1	NA	TRBV30	CAWRWSGAYTEAFF	TGTGCCTGGAGGTGGTCAGGGGCCTATACTGAAGCTTTCTTT
NA	TRBJ1-1	TRBD1	TRBV5-1	CASSFEGTGELTEAFF	TGCGCCAGCAGCTTCGAGGGGACAGGGGAGCTCACTGAAGCTTTCTTT
NA	TRBJ1-6	TRBD1	TRBV5-6	CASIPSRDRGTPLHF	TGTGCCAGCATCCCCTCCCGGGACAGGGGGACACCCCTCCACTTT
NA	TRBJ1-2	NA	TRBV30	CAWSVTGTYGYTF	TGTGCCTGGAGCGTTACAGGGACCTATGGCTACACCTTC
NA	TRBJ2-7	NA	TRBV5-4	CASSLLQGGTYEQYF	TGTGCCAGCAGCTTGCTACAGGGGGGGACCTACGAGCAGTACTTC
NA	TRBJ1-1	NA	TRBV6-5	CASVGARGVYTEAFF	TGTGCCAGCGTTGGGGCCCGCGGGGTATATACTGAAGCTTTCTTT
NA	TRBJ1-5	NA	TRBV28	CASRRGNQPQHF	TGTGCCAGCAGGAGGGGGAATCAGCCCCAGCATTTT
NA	TRBJ2-7	NA	TRBV10-3	CAISEGSQGWYEQYF	TGTGCCATCAGTGAAGGGTCACAGGGATGGTACGAGCAGTACTTC
NA	TRBJ1-2	NA	TRBV28	CASGRSSPYYGYTF	TGTGCCAGCGGCCGGAGTTCCCCTTACTATGGCTACACCTTC
NA	TRBJ2-1	NA	TRBV5-1	CASSLGDGGNEQFF	TGCGCCAGCAGCTTGGGGGACGGAGGGAATGAGCAGTTCTTC
NA	TRBJ2-7	NA	TRBV6-6	CASSYALGGGSYEQYF	TGTGCCAGCAGTTACGCATTAGGTGGGGGGTCCTACGAGCAGTACTTC
few	TRBJ1-2	TRBD1	TRBV7-3	CASSLGTGGDYGYTF	TGTGCCAGCAGCTTAGGGACAGGGGGCGACTATGGCTACACCTTC
few	TRBJ1-3	NA	TRBV18	CASSPRQEHGNTIYF	TGTGCCAGCTCACCAAGACAGGAGCACGGAAACACCATATATTTT
NA	TRBJ1-2	TRBD1	TRBV11-2	CASSEPDRAQSYTF	TGTGCCAGCAGTGAACCCGACAGGGCCCAGAGCTACACCTTC
once	TRBJ2-1	NA	TRBV7-2	CASSLGGEQFF	TGTGCCAGCAGCCTGGGGGGTGAGCAGTTCTTC
few	TRBJ1-2	NA	TRBV5-5	CASSLVGGSGYGYTF	TGTGCCAGCAGCTTGGTCGGAGGAAGCGGTTATGGCTACACCTTC
NA	TRBJ1-5	NA	TRBV27	CASSSQNELISNQPQHF	TGTGCCAGCAGTTCCCAGAACGAACTAATTAGCAATCAGCCCCAGCATTTT
NA	TRBJ1-1	NA	TRBV2	CASRAGNTEAFF	TGTGCCAGCAGGGCAGGGAACACTGAAGCTTTCTTT